The 17 T cell receptor beta chains in this list originate from one sample, sequenced in a study of blood T cells in healthy people across ages. A J-beta primer mix and a sample-barcoded 5' primer were used in a second PCR of about 7 to 12 cycles. TCRdb fed the 5' RACE reads into MiXCR, producing one record per CDR3 protein. The sample includes around 1,500,000 distinct CDR3 sequences, around 42% seen only once; the top ten take 7.9%. Sequenced input: blood. The receptors stem from a woman under 30 in good health.

CDR3: CASSDLNADTQYF. The CDR3 bases are TGTGCCAGCAGTGACTTAAATGCAGATACGCAGTATTTT. The rearrangement uses TRBV6-5 and TRBJ2-3; D not certain. V was shortened by 5 bases and J by 4 bases, with 10 bases between the two germline ends. CDR1 is MNHEY, CDR2 SVGAGI, per germline. The CDR3 contains 13 residues.

J is TRBJ2-2 and V is TRBV2, with D maybe TRBD1 (6 bases). CDR1 and CDR2 from the germline V gene are SNHLY and FYNNEI. Trimming took off 4 bases at V and 7 bases at J, with 19 bases between the two ends. The CDR3 has 16 amino acids. CDR3 residues: CASSATRNLQGGELFF. The CDR3 DNA is TGTGCCAGCAGTGCTACTAGAAACCTACAGGGCGGGGAGCTGTTTTTT.

The CDR3 spells CASSDMGQGSDTIYF. The CDR3 DNA reads as TGTGCCAGCAGCGACATGGGACAGGGTAGTGACACCATATATTTT. V and J are TRBV7-2 and TRBJ1-3, with 9 positions matching TRBD1. The CDR3 has 15 amino acids. V shed 5 bases, J shed 8 bases, and the junction held 10 bases outside the gene matches. CDR1 is SGHTA, CDR2 FQGNSA, per germline.

The genes are TRBV6-1 and TRBJ1-1; 7 bases are a match to TRBD1. V lost 5 bases to trimming and J lost 0 bases; unmatched junction nucleotides: 6. Germline CDR1 is MNHNS and CDR2 is SASEGT. CDR3 length equals 15 residues. The CDR3 loop is CASSRQGYMNTEAFF. CDR3 nucleotides: TGTGCCAGCAGTAGACAGGGATATATGAACACTGAAGCTTTCTTT.

This clonotype turned up a few times. This chain joins TRBV9 and TRBJ2-4, with D tentatively TRBD1 or TRBD2 (6 bases each). CDR3 size: 17 residues. CDR1 is SGDLS, CDR2 YYNGEE, per germline. V was cut by 0 bases and J by 6 bases, with 19 bases left in between. The CDR3 region is CASSVERIEGGPNIQYF. DNA for the CDR3: TGTGCCAGCAGCGTAGAACGGATAGAGGGGGGTCCAAACATTCAGTACTTC.

This chain connects TRBV7-8 to TRBJ1-5; possibly TRBD1 for D (6 bases). The germline V gene encodes CDR1 SGHVS and CDR2 FQNEAQ. Trimming cost V 0 bases and J 1 base, with 16 bases left between them. The CDR3 has 18 residues. The CDR3 sequence is CASSLAPGGGSSNQPQHF. CDR3 nucleotides: TGTGCCAGCAGCTTAGCCCCTGGTGGGGGCTCGAGCAATCAGCCCCAGCATTTT.

This clonotype was seen a handful of times. The gene calls are TRBV4-1 and TRBJ2-1, with 7 bases lining up with TRBD1. Germline loops: CDR1 MGHRA, CDR2 YSYEKL. The junction had 9 bases not matched to a gene; V was cut back by 4 bases and J by 0 bases. The length of the CDR3 is 17 residues. The DNA for the CDR3 is TGCGCCAGCAGCCTCATAGGACAGGCGAGCTCCTACAATGAGCAGTTCTTC. It yields the protein CASSLIGQASSYNEQFF.

The gene calls are TRBV9 and TRBJ2-1; D is uncertain. CDR1 SGDLS and CDR2 YYNGEE come from the germline V gene. The CDR3 consists of 13 residues. V shed 3 bases and J shed 3 bases, with 7 bases lying between them. The DNA for the CDR3 is TGTGCCAGCAGCGGCGCCTACTACAATGAGCAGTTCTTC. Translating gives CASSGAYYNEQFF.

V is TRBV7-6 and J is TRBJ2-7; D is unresolved. Germline V gene lookup returns CDR1 SGHVS and CDR2 FNYEAQ. The CDR3 consists of 13 residues. V lost 5 bases to trimming and J lost 6 bases, with 14 bases between them. The CDR3 bases are TGTGCCAGCAGCCCAATCGACTCTTCCGAGCAGTACTTC. Encoded protein: CASSPIDSSEQYF.

This chain joins TRBV11-2 and TRBJ1-2; tentative D call: TRBD1 (5 bases). Trimming took 3 bases from V and 7 from J, leaving 9 bases between them. CDR1 SGHAT and CDR2 FQNNGV come from the germline V gene. The CDR3 has 12 amino acids. In DNA form, the CDR3 reads TGTGCCAGCAGCTTCTCAGGGACTGGCTACACCTTC. Amino acid sequence: CASSFSGTGYTF.

In this sample, this clonotype turned up a few times. The V call is TRBV2, the J call TRBJ1-6; TRBD1 agrees at 8 bases. This CDR3 has 14 amino acids. The trim removed 11 bases at V and 10 bases at J, leaving 13 bases unmatched. CDR1 is SNHLY and CDR2 is FYNNEI in the germline V gene. CDR3 sequence: CAGQVRDRSSPLHF. CDR3 in DNA: TGTGCCGGCCAGGTACGGGACAGGTCCTCACCCCTCCACTTT.

In its sample, this clonotype was seen a few times. J is TRBJ2-7 and V is TRBV20-1; the match to TRBD2 covers 12 bases. With V trimmed by 5 bases and J by 6 bases, 20 bases remained unmatched. Looked up from germline, CDR1 is DFQATT and CDR2 is SNEGSKA (reference sequence). The CDR3 is 18 amino acids. This CDR3 is CSAPNPTASGRAIGEQYF. The CDR3, as DNA: TGCAGTGCTCCTAACCCTACGGCTAGCGGGAGGGCCATAGGCGAGCAGTACTTC.

This clonotype has a count of ten or more. The rearrangement links TRBV7-2 to TRBJ2-7; 11 nucleotides match TRBD2. This CDR3 is built from 14 residues. The J segment lost 6 bases and the V segment lost 5 bases, leaving 6 bases of the junction unmatched. CDR1 SGHTA and CDR2 FQGNSA come from the germline V gene. The CDR3 is CASSPSGGSSEQYF. In DNA form, the CDR3 reads TGTGCCAGCAGCCCTAGCGGGGGGTCTAGCGAGCAGTACTTC.

This rearrangement joins TRBV7-6 to TRBJ1-1; possibly TRBD1 for D (6 bases). With 5 bases removed from V and 5 bases from J, the gap between germline ends came to 15 bases. This CDR3 comprises 14 residues. Germline lookup yields CDR1 SGHVS and CDR2 FNYEAQ. CDR3: CASSTSGAGTEAFF. In DNA form, the CDR3 reads TGTGCCAGCAGCACGTCAGGGGCGGGGACTGAAGCTTTCTTT.

This clonotype was found a few times. The V call is TRBV29-1, the J call TRBJ2-3, with 7 bases that match TRBD2. The V gene's germline CDR1 is SQVTM and CDR2 ANQGSEA. The CDR3 has 15 residues. V lost 4 bases and J lost 1; bases outside the gene matches: 8. Here the CDR3 DNA reads TGCAGCGTTGTCGGTGCGGGAGATGGCACAGATACGCAGTATTTT. Translated, it gives CSVVGAGDGTDTQYF.

This chain links TRBV5-1 with TRBJ2-1, with 12 bases aligning to TRBD2. This CDR3 is built from 16 residues. V shed 4 bases and J 1 base; nucleotides not matched to a gene: 3. From germline, CDR1 is SGHRS and CDR2 YFSETQ. The CDR3 DNA is TGCGCCAGCAGCGCCCTAGCGGGGGGGTCCTACAATGAGCAGTTCTTC. The encoded protein is CASSALAGGSYNEQFF.

Here the CDR3 reads CASSKGTNNRDYGYTF. Written as DNA, the CDR3 is TGTGCCAGCAGCAAAGGGACCAACAACCGGGACTATGGCTACACCTTC. The chain joins TRBV21-1 to TRBJ1-2; TRBD1 reflects the table's D call only, with no check against the DNA. TRBV21-1 is listed as a pseudogene. This CDR3 is 16 amino acids long.